Below are 30 T cell receptor beta chains sequenced from a single sample in a study of T cell repertoires in cytomegalovirus infection. TCRdb processed the reads anew with MiXCR; each CDR3 protein has one entry. The sample consists of some 800,000 distinct CDR3 sequences, 25% to 30% of them appearing once. Their antigens are not known. The input for sequencing was cultured CD8+ T cells from PBMCs, taken from culture after CMV antigen stimulation. These receptors originate from a human donor in good health (CMV status not recorded). Some clones in this sample may be carry-over from other donors' samples.

This clonotype was seen repeatedly, ten times or more. The chain combines TRBV4-3 with TRBJ2-1; D possibly matches TRBD1 or TRBD2 (5 bases each). Germline values: CDR1 LGHNA, CDR2 YSLEER. The CDR3 has 17 amino acids. Deletions cut 0 bases from V and 3 bases from J, with 15 bases between. The CDR3 spells CASSQDKTGTLYNEQFF. The CDR3 nucleotides are TGCGCCAGCAGCCAAGATAAGACGGGGACCCTCTACAATGAGCAGTTCTTC.

This clonotype was seen at least ten times. The genes are TRBV7-2 and TRBJ2-3, with TRBD2 identical over 8 bases. The CDR3 has 14 amino acids. Germline loops: CDR1 SGHTA, CDR2 FQGNSA. Germline trimming cut 2 bases from V and 6 bases from J; bases unmatched to any gene: 4. The CDR3 protein is CASSLRGGGDTQYF. CDR3 in DNA: TGTGCCAGCAGCTTACGAGGCGGGGGGGATACGCAGTATTTT.

This clonotype was picked up a small number of times. V usage is TRBV20-1 and J usage is TRBJ1-2; D call uncertain. The CDR3 is made up of 13 amino acids. V lost 2 bases and J lost 2, with 9 bases in between. CDR1 is DFQATT, CDR2 SNEGSKA, per germline (reference sequence). As DNA, the CDR3 is TGCAGTGCTAGATCTACGACCAACTATGGCTACACCTTC. Residues: CSARSTTNYGYTF.

This clonotype came up many times. CDR3 sequence reads: CASSFLQGGTEAFF. The CDR3 region has the DNA TGTGCCAGCAGCTTTTTACAGGGGGGCACTGAAGCTTTCTTT. The rearrangement uses TRBV7-6 and TRBJ1-1; 8 bases match TRBD1. Trimming cost V 3 bases and J 4 bases; bases outside gene matches: 4. Germline values: CDR1 SGHVS, CDR2 FNYEAQ. The CDR3 runs 14 residues.

This clonotype was seen a few times. The chain carries TRBV24-1 and TRBJ2-1; D remains unclear. The CDR3 consists of 15 residues. Deletions cut 3 bases from V and 4 bases from J, with 12 bases between. CDR1 KGHDR and CDR2 SFDVKD come from the germline V gene. This chain's CDR3 is CATSDVGPTYNEQFF. DNA of the CDR3: TGTGCCACCAGTGATGTGGGCCCTACTTACAATGAGCAGTTCTTC.

In its sample, this clonotype was seen a few times. The chain carries TRBV4-3 and TRBJ2-2, with 7 bases fitting TRBD1. Germline-derived CDR1 and CDR2 are LGHNA and YSLEER. The CDR3 covers 15 residues. V lost 2 bases and J lost 7; bases outside the gene matches: 7. In DNA form, the CDR3 reads TGCGCCAGCAGCCAATTTACTACAGGGGTCGGGGAGCTGTTTTTT. Its protein product is CASSQFTTGVGELFF.

V usage is TRBV4-1 and J usage is TRBJ1-1; D is unclear. The CDR3 spans 14 residues. Trimming took off 0 bases at V and 6 bases at J, with 11 bases between the two ends. The germline gives CDR1 MGHRA, CDR2 YSYEKL. The CDR3 protein is CASSQDRSDPEAFF. The CDR3, as DNA: TGCGCCAGCAGCCAAGATCGAAGTGACCCTGAAGCTTTCTTT.

This clonotype was seen more than once but under ten times. The chain employs TRBV14 and TRBJ2-5, with TRBD1 identical over 7 bases. The ends lost 1 base at V and 4 bases at J; junction bases unmatched: 6. Germline V lookup: CDR1 SGHDN, CDR2 FVKESK. The CDR3 covers 15 residues. The CDR3 nucleotides read TGTGCCAGCAGCCAAGTTAGGGGGCGCGGAGAGACCCAGTACTTC. Translating gives CASSQVRGRGETQYF.

This clonotype has a count of ten or more. This chain connects TRBV7-9 to TRBJ1-1; D may be TRBD1 (5 bases). The CDR3 runs to 15 residues. V gave up 6 bases and J gave up 3 bases, with 17 bases separating them. The germline CDR1 and CDR2 sequences are SEHNR and FQNEAQ (reference sequence). CDR3 nucleotide sequence: TGTGCCAGCAGTCGATCCGACAGAAGGGACACTGAAGCTTTCTTT. It is translated as CASSRSDRRDTEAFF.

This sequence joins TRBV27 and TRBJ1-2, with a weak D call TRBD1 (5 bases). In germline, CDR1 is MNHEY, CDR2 SMNVEV (reference sequence). The V end was cut by 4 bases, the J end by 9 bases, with 15 bases between. This CDR3 spans 13 amino acids. The CDR3 loop reads CASSSGSGASYTF. The CDR3 DNA sequence: TGTGCCAGCAGTTCAGGGTCCGGGGCTAGCTACACCTTC.

Notes on this clonotype: Germline is not matched at one junction end, which may reflect a read error. V and J are TRBV5-3 and TRBJ2-3; D uncertain. TRBV5-3 qualifies as an ORF whose function is uncertain. This CDR3 contains 15 residues. The chain's CDR3 is CASSLLARYTDTQYF. The CDR3 nucleotides are TGTGCCAGCAGCTTGTTGGCGAGGTACACAGATACGCAGTATTTT.

J is TRBJ2-1 and V is TRBV7-6, with a weak D call TRBD1 (6 bases). V was trimmed by 0 bases and J by 0 bases, leaving 9 bases between them. The length of the CDR3 is 16 residues. Per germline, CDR1 SGHVS and CDR2 FNYEAQ. The CDR3 is CASSLAADSSYNEQFF. In DNA form, the CDR3 reads TGTGCCAGCAGCTTAGCGGCGGACAGCTCCTACAATGAGCAGTTCTTC. Using reference TRBV7-6 and TRBJ2-1 for the parts outside the CDR3, the full variable domain is GAGVSQSPRYKVTKRGQDVALRCDPISGHVSLYWYRQALGQGPEFLTYFNYEAQQDKSGLPNDRFSAERPEGSISTLTIQRTEQRDSAMYRCASSLAADSSYNEQFFGPGTRLTVL.

The chain combines TRBV7-9 with TRBJ1-1, with D hard to call. Per germline, CDR1 SEHNR and CDR2 FQNEAQ (reference sequence). The V end lost 6 bases, the J end lost 11 bases, and 13 bases lay between the germline ends. CDR3 size: 11 residues. The CDR3 sequence is CASRTEGHAFF. The CDR3 bases are TGTGCCAGCAGGACGGAAGGCCACGCTTTCTTT.

The chain has TRBV19 and TRBJ1-1; the match to TRBD1 covers 7 bases. This CDR3 has 16 amino acids. V was clipped by 7 bases and J by 5 bases; unmatched bases: 16. Germline V gene lookup returns CDR1 LNHDA and CDR2 SQIVND (reference sequence). The CDR3 reads CASKIGYRGRGTEAFF. DNA for the CDR3: TGTGCCAGTAAAATTGGATACAGGGGTAGAGGAACTGAAGCTTTCTTT.

This clonotype was seen only a few times. This chain links TRBV7-9 with TRBJ1-5; 8 bases align to TRBD1. The CDR3 covers 15 residues. With V trimmed by 4 bases and J by 5 bases, 7 bases remained unmatched. Per the germline V gene, CDR1 is SEHNR and CDR2 is FQNEAQ (reference sequence). Written as DNA, the CDR3 is TGTGCCAGCAGCTCAGTGACAGGGGCACATCAGCCCCAGCATTTT. This sequence encodes CASSSVTGAHQPQHF.

This clonotype has a handful of counts. The V call is TRBV25-1, the J call TRBJ2-7; D remains unclear. The germline gives CDR1 MGHDK, CDR2 SYGVNS. This CDR3 has 14 amino acids. V dropped 5 bases and J dropped 2 bases, with 13 bases sitting between them. CDR3 nucleotides: TGTGCCAGCAGTAATCACGGGTTTCCCTACGAGCAGTACGTC. It encodes CASSNHGFPYEQYV.

J is TRBJ2-7 and V is TRBV7-2; D perhaps matches TRBD2 (7 bases). The CDR3 is 14 amino acids. Trimming took 7 bases from V and 2 from J, leaving 15 bases between them. Germline V gene data show CDR1 as SGHTA and CDR2 as FQGNSA. The CDR3 sequence: CASTLGGATYEQYF. The CDR3 DNA reads TGTGCCAGCACCCTGGGGGGGGCCACCTACGAGCAGTACTTC.

This clonotype showed up many times. J is TRBJ2-7 and V is TRBV12-3 or TRBV12-4; 7 bases are shared with TRBD1. The CDR3 is made up of 14 amino acids. V shed 0 bases and J 7 bases; nucleotides not matched to a gene: 6. CDR3 protein: CASSLAPRQGEQYF. The CDR3 nucleotides are TGTGCCAGCAGTTTAGCCCCTCGACAGGGAGAGCAGTACTTC.

This clonotype was counted a few times. This sequence joins TRBV4-1 and TRBJ2-3; no firm D call. This CDR3 comprises 15 residues. Germline-derived CDR1 and CDR2 are MGHRA and YSYEKL. The ends were cut back, 3 bases at V and 5 bases at J, with 15 bases in the middle. The CDR3: CASSQSDRTGDTQYF. For the CDR3, the DNA is TGCGCCAGCAGCCAGTCGGACCGCACGGGAGATACGCAGTATTTT.

This clonotype was seen at least ten times. This chain uses TRBV7-6 with TRBJ2-2; possibly TRBD1 for D (6 bases). The germline V gene has CDR1 SGHVS and CDR2 FNYEAQ. The CDR3 contains 15 residues. V lost 5 bases to trimming and J lost 3 bases, with 13 bases between them. CDR3 sequence: CASSPRQEYTGELFF. The CDR3 bases are TGTGCCAGCAGCCCGAGACAGGAGTACACCGGGGAGCTGTTTTTT.

This clonotype was counted between two and nine times. The V call is TRBV5-4, the J call TRBJ2-3; perhaps TRBD2 as D (6 bases). This CDR3 comprises 16 residues. Germline values: CDR1 SGHNT, CDR2 YYREEE (reference sequence). The V end lost 3 bases, the J end lost 0 bases, and 14 bases lay between the germline ends. CDR3 coding DNA: TGTGCCAGCAGCTATGGACTACCTCTAAGCACAGATACGCAGTATTTT. Translating gives CASSYGLPLSTDTQYF.

A note on this clonotype: One base away lies a much larger clone, so this may be a sequencing read error. The V and J genes are TRBV6-4 and TRBJ2-5; possible D gene TRBD2, 6 bases. From germline, CDR1 is MRHNA and CDR2 SNTAGT. This CDR3 is 15 amino acids long. For the CDR3, the DNA is TGTGTCAGCAGTGAAGTGGCGGGGCAGCAAGAGACCCAGTACTTC. Translation gives CVSSEVAGQQETQYF.

This clonotype was observed many times. V is TRBV10-3 and J is TRBJ1-1, with D possibly TRBD1 on 6 matching bases. CDR1 and CDR2 from the germline V gene are ENHRY and SYGVKD. Trimming shortened V by 0 bases and J by 5 bases, and 19 bases separated the two germline ends. CDR3 length: 17 amino acids. CDR3 DNA: TGTGCCATCAGTGAGTCCGTTCCGGGACACCGAGGGACTGAAGCTTTCTTT. Translation gives CAISESVPGHRGTEAFF.

Ten or more counts support this clonotype. The chain employs TRBV27 and TRBJ2-1; D unclear. Trimming removed 8 bases at V and 8 bases at J, with 10 bases between. Germline CDR1 MNHEY, CDR2 SMNVEV (reference sequence). The CDR3 has 11 amino acids. Here the CDR3 DNA reads TGTGCCAGCTTCCACCGCGATGAGCAGTTCTTC. Its translation: CASFHRDEQFF.

This clonotype has more than one count but fewer than ten. V gene TRBV5-1 combines with J gene TRBJ1-1; weak D call: TRBD1 (5 bases). The CDR3 length is 15 residues. Germline V gene data show CDR1 as SGHRS and CDR2 as YFSETQ. V lost 1 base, J lost 1 base, and 11 bases lay in between. CDR3 region: CASSLTGLENTEAFF. The CDR3 nucleotides are TGCGCCAGCAGCTTGACAGGTTTGGAGAACACTGAAGCTTTCTTT. The variable domain in full, with the rest retrieved from reference TRBV5-1 and TRBJ1-1, is KAGVTQTPRYLIKTRGQQVTLSCSPISGHRSVSWYQQTPGQGLQFLFEYFSETQRNKGNFPGRFSGRQFSNSRSEMNVSTLELGDSALYLCASSLTGLENTEAFFGQGTRLTVV.

This chain joins TRBV6-6 and TRBJ1-2, with 7 bases matching TRBD1. The CDR3 has 14 amino acids. Germline V gene lookup returns CDR1 MNHNY and CDR2 SVGAGI (reference sequence). The junction had 7 bases not matched to a gene; V was cut back by 6 bases and J by 3 bases. The CDR3 here is CASSFDRVDYGYTF. In DNA form, the CDR3 reads TGTGCCAGCAGCTTCGACAGGGTCGACTATGGCTACACCTTC.

The chain is built from TRBV14 and TRBJ2-3; the D gene could be TRBD1 or TRBD2 (6 bases each). Between the trimmed V and J ends, which lost 0 bases and 1 base, there was a span of 11 bases. Germline values: CDR1 SGHDN, CDR2 FVKESK. There are 16 residues in the CDR3. CDR3 region: CASSQDVGGRTDTQYF. The CDR3 coding sequence is TGTGCCAGCAGCCAAGATGTTGGGGGGCGCACAGATACGCAGTATTTT. The full variable domain, completed using reference TRBV14 and TRBJ2-3, is EAGVTQFPSHSVIEKGQTVTLRCDPISGHDNLYWYRRVMGKEIKFLLHFVKESKQDESGMPNNRFLAERTGGTYSTLKVQPAELEDSGVYFCASSQDVGGRTDTQYFGPGTRLTVL.

This clonotype has ten or more counts. This chain connects TRBV11-2 to TRBJ2-5; 9 bases align to TRBD1. Germline CDR1 SGHAT, CDR2 FQNNGV. Unmatched junction bases numbered 9, after V lost 5 bases and J lost 5 bases. The length of the CDR3 is 15 residues. CDR3 loop: CASSQGQGRLETQYF. DNA for the CDR3: TGTGCCAGCAGCCAGGGACAGGGACGTTTGGAGACCCAGTACTTC. Variable domain in full (rest from reference TRBV11-2 and TRBJ2-5): EAGVAQSPRYKIIEKRQSVAFWCNPISGHATLYWYQQILGQGPKLLIQFQNNGVVDDSQLPKDRFSAERLKGVDSTLKIQPAKLEDSAVYLCASSQGQGRLETQYFGPGTRLLVL.

The V gene is TRBV4-3, the J gene TRBJ2-4; possibly TRBD2 for D (6 bases). Trimming stripped 4 bases from V and 6 bases from J, with 13 bases between. Germline CDR1 and CDR2: LGHNA and YSLEER. The CDR3 totals 14 residues. In nucleotides, the CDR3 is TGCGCCAGCAGCCCCCCGGGACTCGGAAACATTCAGTACTTC. This sequence encodes CASSPPGLGNIQYF.

J is TRBJ1-5 and V is TRBV6-2 or TRBV6-3; TRBD1 agrees at 7 bases. The germline CDR1 and CDR2 sequences are MNHEY and SVGEGT. The CDR3 totals 17 residues. V was clipped by 2 bases and J by 0 bases; unmatched bases: 7. The CDR3 nucleotides are TGTGCCAGCAGTTACCCGACAGGGTCCTATAGCAATCAGCCCCAGCATTTT. Protein sequence: CASSYPTGSYSNQPQHF.